The source of this T cell receptor beta chain is a study of technical replicates of blood from a few donors. The assay was immunoSEQ multiplex PCR, and TCRdb's table has in-frame clones only and misses some. The data contain tens of thousands of clones, around 89% of them seen just once; the ten biggest clones take up about 4.7%. Per the germline V gene, CDR1 is SEHNR and CDR2 is FQNEAQ (reference sequence). Trimming stripped 0 bases from V and 4 bases from J, with 13 bases between. The CDR3 is made up of 15 amino acids. This chain joins TRBV7-9 and TRBJ2-7, with TRBD1 as a possible D gene (5 bases). The source material was PBMCs. The source of this sequence is a human donor in good health. Some clones in this sample may be carry-over from other donors' samples. As DNA, the CDR3 is TGTGCCAGCAGCTTAGCCCAAACAGGTTCATACGAGCAGTACTTC. Its translation: CASSLAQTGSYEQYF.